Here is one T cell receptor (beta chain) with its context. Its antigen is undetermined. The data were obtained in a study of T cell responses to AZD1222 COVID-19 vaccine. Study-level points and caveats: Close to half of spike-specific TCRs reportedly recognize unmutated variant regions.

Germline CDR1 reads SEHNR; CDR2 reads FQNEAQ (reference sequence). The CDR3 consists of 16 residues. J lost 3 bases, V lost 5 bases, and 8 bases had no gene match. The assay was immunoSEQ multiplex PCR, and TCRdb's table has in-frame clones only and misses some. The sample holds some 110,000 clones; 75% to 90% are singletons and the top ten take about 7.4%. The chain couples TRBV7-9 to TRBJ2-2; 8 positions match TRBD1. The sequencing used peripheral blood, collected 28 days after the second AZD1222 dose. This TCR was sampled from an adult who received the AZD1222 COVID-19 vaccine. The CDR3 bases are TGTGCCAGCAGCCCAAGACAGGGGACGTACACCGGGGAGCTGTTTTTT. This sequence encodes CASSPRQGTYTGELFF. Filled out from reference TRBV7-9 and TRBJ2-2, the complete variable domain reads DTGVSQNPRHKITKRGQNVTFRCDPISEHNRLYWYRQTLGQGPEFLTYFQNEAQLEKSRLLSDRFSAERPKGSFSTLEIQRTEQGDSAMYLCASSPRQGTYTGELFFGEGSRLTVL.